Sequencing of this TCR beta chain was carried out in a study of response to subunit inactivated influenza vaccine. This clonotype turned up a few times. Its target is unknown. Study findings and constraints: A suggestion made by the authors is that each seasonal influenza vaccination recruits few new T cells.

Germline loops: CDR1 MNHEY, CDR2 SVGEGT. Trimming removed 5 bases from V and 5 bases from J, with 10 bases in between. The CDR3 is 12 residues long. Using its own MiXCR run on the RT-PCR reads, TCRdb lists one record per CDR3 protein. The sample has 450,000 to 500,000 distinct CDR3 sequences; about 10% are singletons. The rearrangement joins TRBV6-2 or TRBV6-3 to TRBJ2-7, with D perhaps matching TRBD1 (6 bases). The sequence was collected from a man aged 50 to 59 who received an inactivated influenza vaccine. The specimen comprised PBMCs from blood, sampled roughly 45 days after vaccination. For the CDR3, the DNA is TGTGCCAGCAGTCAGACAGGACACGAGCAGTACTTC. Translating gives CASSQTGHEQYF.